This T cell receptor (beta chain) was documented in a study of blood T cell repertoires in COVID-19. For the study at large: Sample material is recorded as cDNA or gDNA derived from T cells, B-cell-depleted T cells, or PBMCs.

TCRdb's copy holds only in-frame clones and misses some; the assay was immunoSEQ multiplex PCR. The sample lists about 210,000 clones; around 83% were seen once. The specimen was peripheral blood. The source is a man aged 50-60 years with active or convalescent COVID-19.

CDR3: CASRAQGVYGYTF. CDR3 coding DNA: TGTGCCAGCAGAGCACAGGGGGTGTATGGCTACACCTTC. The chain links TRBV9 to TRBJ1-2; 8 nucleotides align to TRBD1. Germline V gene data show CDR1 as SGDLS and CDR2 as YYNGEE. CDR3 size: 13 residues. J gave up 5 bases and V 5 bases, and 5 bases lay outside the gene matches.